This entry lists 2 T cell receptor beta chains sequenced from one sample in a study of regulatory T cells in long-lasting Graves disease (dated by TCRdb to 2020 to 2022). Per the publication, the time point label means: newly diagnosed GD, antithyroid drugs for less than 3 months. For both TCR sequencing and RNA sequencing, RNA was extracted from PBMCs using TRIzol. The library was obtained by multiplex PCR. The run used an Illumina HiSeq 4000. TCR beta libraries were built with iRepertoire HTBI primers and Arm-PCR amplification of CDR3 regions. TCRdb passed the public sequencing reads through fastp at Q25 and MiXCR, retaining productive beta sequences. Entries that share a CDR3 protein sequence are merged under the most common genes and DNA. The sample table records roughly 510,000 distinct CDR3 sequences; about 16% of these occur just once. The biggest ten clones account for more than 10% of the sample.

A further study also used this sample, focusing on T cells in Graves' hyperthyroidism and ophthalmopathy.

The sample in question was peripheral blood mononuclear cells (PBMCs), obtained at new diagnosis, from a patient treated with antithyroid drugs. Receptors originate from a man younger than 35 with Graves disease. Donor details come from another sample of the same person, matched by shared clones.

This clonotype was observed many times. The rearrangement joins TRBV2 to TRBJ1-4; 8 positions match TRBD1. V shed 5 bases and J 7 bases; nucleotides not matched to a gene: 9. The CDR3 is 15 residues long. In germline, CDR1 is SNHLY, CDR2 FYNNEI. CDR3 bases: TGTGCCAGCAGTACGGACAGGGATCCCCGTGAAAAACTGTTTTTT. Residues: CASSTDRDPREKLFF. The whole variable domain, filled in from reference TRBV2 and TRBJ1-4, reads EPEVTQTPSHQVTQMGQEVILRCVPISNHLYFYWYRQILGQKVEFLVSFYNNEISEKSEIFDDQFSVERPDGSNFTLKIRSTKLEDSAMYFCASSTDRDPREKLFFGSGTQLSVL.

In its sample, this clonotype was seen a few times. This chain links TRBV19 with TRBJ2-3, with TRBD2 identical over 8 bases. Germline V CDR1 and CDR2: LNHDA, SQIVND (reference sequence). V was clipped by 6 bases and J by 4 bases; unmatched bases: 6. The CDR3 extends over 14 amino acids. CDR3 DNA: TGTGCCAGTAGAAAGACTAGCGACGCAGATACGCAGTATTTT. Amino acid sequence: CASRKTSDADTQYF.